This entry features one TCR beta chain sequence. In germline, CDR1 is SNHLY, CDR2 FYNNEI. V was shortened by 4 bases and J by 7 bases, with 13 bases between the two germline ends. CDR3 length: 13 residues. This sample was included in a study of blood T cell repertoires in COVID-19. Study processing details: Amplification of reference gene primers was used by the study to estimate nucleated cell counts. This table comes from immunoSEQ multiplex PCR, and its TCRdb copy is limited to in-frame clones, with some not included. The V and J calls and clone size come from that table; D and trimming were worked out from the DNA. The table has under 250,000 clones, about 86% seen once.

The rearrangement links TRBV2 to TRBJ1-1, with D unclear. The sequencing sample was made of peripheral blood. The clonotype comes from a man aged 50 to 59 with active or convalescent COVID-19. This chain's CDR3 is CASSGLLAHEAFF. Here the CDR3 DNA reads TGTGCCAGCAGTGGACTTCTAGCACATGAAGCTTTCTTT. Combining the CDR3 with reference TRBV2 and TRBJ1-1 gives the whole variable domain EPEVTQTPSHQVTQMGQEVILRCVPISNHLYFYWYRQILGQKVEFLVSFYNNEISEKSEIFDDQFSVERPDGSNFTLKIRSTKLEDSAMYFCASSGLLAHEAFFGQGTRLTVV.